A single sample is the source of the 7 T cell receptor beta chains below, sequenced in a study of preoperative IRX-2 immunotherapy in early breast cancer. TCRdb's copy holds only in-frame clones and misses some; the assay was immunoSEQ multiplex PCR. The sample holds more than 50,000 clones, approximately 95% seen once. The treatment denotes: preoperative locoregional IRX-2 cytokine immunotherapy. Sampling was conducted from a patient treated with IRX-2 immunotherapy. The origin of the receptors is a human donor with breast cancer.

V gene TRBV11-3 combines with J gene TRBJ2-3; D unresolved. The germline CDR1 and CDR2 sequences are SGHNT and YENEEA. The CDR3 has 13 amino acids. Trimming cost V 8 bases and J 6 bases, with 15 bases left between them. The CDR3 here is CASAFGEADTQYF. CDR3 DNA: TGTGCCAGCGCCTTTGGGGAAGCGGATACGCAGTATTTT.

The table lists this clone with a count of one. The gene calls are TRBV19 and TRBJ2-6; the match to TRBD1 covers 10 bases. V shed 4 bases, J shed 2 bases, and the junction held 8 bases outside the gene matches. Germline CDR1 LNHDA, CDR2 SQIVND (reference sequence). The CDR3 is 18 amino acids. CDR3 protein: CASSNWDRGFAGANVLTF. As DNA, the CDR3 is TGTGCCAGTAGTAACTGGGACAGGGGATTTGCTGGGGCCAACGTCCTGACTTTC.

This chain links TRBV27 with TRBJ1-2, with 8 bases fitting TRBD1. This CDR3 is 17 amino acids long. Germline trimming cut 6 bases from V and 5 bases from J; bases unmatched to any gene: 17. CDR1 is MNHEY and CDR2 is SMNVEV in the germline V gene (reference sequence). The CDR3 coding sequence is TGTGCCAGCAGCCGGACAGGGAGTTTGTCCGCGAATTATGGCTACACCTTC. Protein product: CASSRTGSLSANYGYTF.

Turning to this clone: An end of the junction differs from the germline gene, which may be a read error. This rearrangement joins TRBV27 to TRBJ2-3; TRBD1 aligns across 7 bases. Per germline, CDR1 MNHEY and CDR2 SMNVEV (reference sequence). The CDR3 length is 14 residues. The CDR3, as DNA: TGTGCCAGCAGGACAGGGACAGCCACACATACGCAGTATTTT. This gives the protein CASRTGTATHTQYF.

The CDR3 sequence: CASSLYAQTGTGSYNEQFF. The CDR3 coding sequence is TGTGCCAGCAGCTTATACGCCCAAACCGGGACAGGGAGTTACAATGAGCAGTTCTTC. V usage is TRBV11-3 and J usage is TRBJ2-1; 9 positions match TRBD1. This CDR3 is 19 amino acids long. Germline V CDR1 and CDR2: SGHNT, YENEEA. V shed 2 bases, J shed 4 bases, and the junction held 15 bases outside the gene matches.

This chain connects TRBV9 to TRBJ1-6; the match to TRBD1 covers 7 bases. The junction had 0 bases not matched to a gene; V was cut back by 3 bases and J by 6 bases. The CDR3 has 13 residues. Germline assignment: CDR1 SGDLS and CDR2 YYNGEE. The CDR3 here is CASSGQGNSPLHF. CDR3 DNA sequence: TGTGCCAGCAGCGGACAGGGTAATTCACCCCTCCACTTT.

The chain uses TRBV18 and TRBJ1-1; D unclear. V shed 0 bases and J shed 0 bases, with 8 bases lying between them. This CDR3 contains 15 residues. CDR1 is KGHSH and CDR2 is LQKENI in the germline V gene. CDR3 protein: CASSPPLAMNTEAFF. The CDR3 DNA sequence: TGTGCCAGCTCACCACCTCTAGCCATGAACACTGAAGCTTTCTTT.